These T cell receptor beta chains were read from a single sample in a study of cytomegalovirus exposure and HLA in healthy donors. The data were produced by immunoSEQ multiplex PCR, yet TCRdb's version contains in-frame clones alone and is incomplete. In the table there are 150,000 to 200,000 clones, 70% to 80% of which are singletons. The sequenced sample was PBMCs. These receptors all stem from a woman in her fifties or sixties in good health and CMV-seronegative. Each CDR3 is given with its conserved first and last residue. D genes are given only for firm matches. Clone size, where shown, is once, few, many, or a class for clones that have expanded.

. TRBJ2-7 TRBV7-9 once 12 CASTARGGEQYF TGTGCCAGCACAGCGCGAGGCGGCGAGCAGTACTTC
. TRBJ1-1 TRBV5-4 once 15 CASSLDRAKGAEAFF TGTGCCAGCAGCTTGGACAGGGCAAAGGGGGCTGAAGCTTTCTTT
. TRBJ1-1 TRBV5-1 . 15 CASRSYRALNTEAFF TGCGCCAGCAGATCGTACAGGGCCCTGAACACTGAAGCTTTCTTT
. TRBJ1-6 TRBV28 few 14 CASSPPRYNSPLHF TGTGCCAGCAGTCCCCCGCGGTATAATTCACCCCTCCACTTT
TRBD1 TRBJ1-5 TRBV19 few 15 CASGGDRVGNQPQHF TGTGCCAGTGGGGGGGACAGGGTTGGCAATCAGCCCCAGCATTTT
TRBD1 TRBJ2-7 TRBV11-2 . 14 CASSPQGATYEQYF TGTGCCAGCAGCCCGCAGGGGGCTACCTACGAGCAGTACTTC
. TRBJ2-2 TRBV5-1 . 15 CASSQTVLDTGELFF TGCGCCAGCAGCCAAACAGTACTGGACACCGGGGAGCTGTTTTTT
TRBD2 TRBJ2-3 TRBV6-4 . 15 CASSLSGGAPDTQYF TGTGCCAGCAGTTTAAGCGGGGGGGCACCAGATACGCAGTATTTT
TRBD1 TRBJ2-3 TRBV5-1 . 14 CASSFGQGADTQYF TGCGCCAGCAGCTTTGGCCAGGGGGCAGATACGCAGTATTTT
TRBD1 TRBJ1-6 TRBV28 . 16 CASSAPGQRENSPLHF TGTGCCAGCAGTGCACCGGGACAGAGAGAAAATTCACCCCTCCACTTT
. TRBJ1-5 TRBV28 . 13 CASSPPPGQPQHF TGTGCCAGCAGCCCCCCTCCGGGGCAGCCCCAGCATTTT
TRBD2 TRBJ2-5 TRBV7-9 . 14 CASSEVGLAEEQYF TGTGCCAGCAGCGAAGTGGGACTAGCGGAAGAGCAGTACTTC
TRBD2 TRBJ2-1 TRBV11-3 . 15 CASSAPSGSYNEQFF TGTGCCAGCAGCGCTCCTAGCGGTTCCTACAATGAGCAGTTCTTC
TRBD1 TRBJ2-1 TRBV30 . 13 CAWNRGLREEQFF TGTGCCTGGAACAGGGGGCTTCGAGAAGAGCAGTTCTTC
TRBD1 TRBJ1-1 TRBV6-5 . 12 CASRSGTGTAFF TGTGCCAGCAGGTCCGGGACAGGCACGGCTTTCTTT
TRBD2 TRBJ2-1 TRBV14 . 14 CASSHQAGGFEQFF TGTGCCAGCAGCCATCAAGCGGGAGGGTTTGAGCAGTTCTTC
TRBD1 TRBJ1-2 TRBV5-4 once 15 CASSQGQGINYGYTF TGTGCCAGCAGCCAAGGACAGGGGATCAACTATGGCTACACCTTC
. TRBJ2-2 TRBV29-1 . 15 CSVVVVAVNTGELFF TGCAGCGTTGTCGTGGTAGCGGTGAACACCGGGGAGCTGTTTTTT
. TRBJ2-2 TRBV11-3 . 16 CASSPSVLANTGELFF TGTGCCAGCAGCCCTTCGGTATTAGCGAACACCGGGGAGCTGTTTTTT
. TRBJ2-5 TRBV25-1 . 15 CASSLGLGGSETQYF TGTGCCAGCAGTTTGGGCCTCGGCGGGTCAGAGACCCAGTACTTC
TRBD1 TRBJ2-7 TRBV5-1 . 14 CASSLDGQGFEQYF TGCGCCAGCAGCTTAGACGGACAGGGCTTCGAGCAGTACTTC
TRBD1 TRBJ2-2 TRBV7-9 . 16 CASSPGTVANTGELFF TGTGCCAGCAGTCCCGGGACAGTCGCGAACACCGGGGAGCTGTTTTTT
TRBD1 TRBJ2-5 TRBV7-6 . 14 CASSISGTGETQYF TGTGCCAGCAGCATATCCGGGACAGGAGAGACCCAGTACTTC
. TRBJ2-3 TRBV7-2 . 14 CASSRTYGADTQYF TGTGCCAGCAGCCGAACTTACGGGGCAGATACGCAGTATTTT
. TRBJ2-1 TRBV29-1 . 14 CSARGTGVFNEQFF TGCAGCGCCCGGGGGACGGGGGTATTCAATGAGCAGTTCTTC
. TRBJ1-2 TRBV28 . 12 CASSLMPGGYTF TGTGCCAGCAGTTTAATGCCAGGGGGCTACACCTTC
TRBD1 TRBJ1-2 TRBV7-2 few 13 CASSPDRAGGYTF TGTGCCAGCAGCCCAGACAGGGCCGGTGGCTACACCTTC
. TRBJ2-1 TRBV2 . 16 CASSEAMAVPNNEQFF TGTGCCAGCAGTGAAGCTATGGCGGTTCCCAACAATGAGCAGTTCTTC
TRBD2 TRBJ2-5 TRBV7-2 once 15 CASSASSGSIETQYF TGTGCCAGCAGCGCGTCTAGCGGGAGCATAGAGACCCAGTACTTC
TRBD1 TRBJ2-7 TRBV5-1 once 15 CASSLVGQGAREQYF TGCGCCAGCAGCTTGGTGGGACAGGGGGCAAGGGAGCAGTACTTC
TRBD1 TRBJ1-3 TRBV2 . 16 CASSAGTGRSGNTIYF TGTGCCAGCAGTGCGGGGACAGGGAGGTCTGGAAACACCATATATTTT
TRBD2 TRBJ2-7 TRBV6-5 . 15 CASSSGTSGKYEQYF TGTGCCAGCAGCTCCGGGACTAGCGGGAAATACGAGCAGTACTTC
TRBD1 TRBJ1-2 TRBV19 . 15 CASSPDRGRLDGYTF TGTGCCAGTAGTCCCGACAGGGGGCGTTTAGATGGCTACACCTTC
. TRBJ2-1 TRBV21-1 once 15 CASSTPSGGLNEQFF TGTGCCAGCAGCACTCCTAGCGGGGGGTTAAATGAGCAGTTCTTC
. TRBJ2-3 TRBV28 . 14 CASSFSSGTDTQYF TGTGCCAGCAGTTTTAGTAGCGGCACAGATACGCAGTATTTT
TRBD1 TRBJ2-7 TRBV7-8 once 12 CASSRDRDEQYF TGTGCCAGCAGCCGGGACAGGGACGAGCAGTACTTC
. TRBJ2-6 TRBV28 . 15 CASSLSLPGANVLTF TGTGCCAGCAGTTTATCCCTCCCTGGGGCCAACGTCCTGACTTTC
TRBD1 TRBJ1-1 TRBV19 . 14 CASSIGTGDTEAFF TGTGCCAGTAGTATTGGGACAGGGGACACTGAAGCTTTCTTT
TRBD1 TRBJ2-1 TRBV5-5 . 16 CASSLGWRQGGNEQFF TGTGCCAGCAGCTTGGGATGGAGACAGGGTGGCAATGAGCAGTTCTTC
. TRBJ2-7 TRBV5-1 . 13 CASSRSSYYEQYF TGCGCCAGCAGTCGGTCTTCCTACTACGAGCAGTACTTC
. TRBJ1-2 TRBV6-5 . 13 CASSYSTGKGYTF TGTGCCAGCAGTTACTCGACGGGGAAGGGCTACACCTTC
. TRBJ1-5 TRBV5-4 . 14 CASSLIGDNQPQHF TGTGCCAGCAGCTTAATAGGGGACAATCAGCCCCAGCATTTT
TRBD1 TRBJ1-2 TRBV19 . 14 CASSQTGANYGYTF TGTGCCAGTAGTCAGACAGGGGCGAACTATGGCTACACCTTC
TRBD2 TRBJ2-1 TRBV19 . 16 CASSPSGTRGANEQFF TGTGCCAGTAGCCCCTCCGGGACTAGGGGGGCGAATGAGCAGTTCTTC
TRBD2 TRBJ2-1 TRBV18 few 16 CASSPLTSGIINEQFF TGTGCCAGCTCACCATTGACTAGCGGGATTATAAATGAGCAGTTCTTC
. TRBJ1-5 TRBV7-9 . 15 CASSLGDAVARPQHF TGTGCCAGCAGCTTGGGTGATGCAGTAGCGCGGCCCCAGCATTTT
TRBD2 TRBJ2-5 TRBV6-4 . 14 CASSEGAGEETQYF TGTGCCAGCAGTGAGGGAGCGGGGGAAGAGACCCAGTACTTC
TRBD1 TRBJ1-1 TRBV10-1 . 13 CASSAGTDTEAFF TGCGCCAGCAGTGCCGGGACAGACACTGAAGCTTTCTTT
. TRBJ2-1 TRBV7-6 few 16 CASSLGATLSYNEQFF TGTGCCAGCAGCTTGGGAGCGACCCTCTCCTACAATGAGCAGTTCTTC
. TRBJ1-2 TRBV5-1 . 15 CASSALGTLNYGYTF TGCGCCAGCAGCGCCTTAGGGACACTTAACTATGGCTACACCTTC
TRBD2 TRBJ2-5 TRBV27 . 15 CASRTNTGGSETQYF TGTGCCAGCAGGACGAATACGGGAGGATCGGAGACCCAGTACTTC
. TRBJ1-6 TRBV9 once 14 CASSARQDNSPLHF TGTGCCAGCAGCGCAAGACAGGACAATTCACCCCTCCACTTT
. TRBJ2-1 TRBV27 . 12 CASSLGADEQFF TGTGCCAGCAGTTTAGGCGCGGATGAGCAGTTCTTC
. TRBJ2-7 TRBV4-2 . 19 CASSQPVGGGPRSHAEQYF TGTGCCAGCAGCCAACCCGTAGGAGGCGGCCCCCGATCACATGCCGAGCAGTACTTC